This T cell receptor beta chain was sequenced during a study of CD8+CD57+ T cells in acquired aplastic anemia. Broader study findings: Comparison of patients with controls identified about 27 shared CD8+ CDR3 sequences.

Note on this clonotype: Its target is not known.

V shed 8 bases and J shed 13 bases, with 15 bases lying between them. CDR3 size: 12 residues. Per germline, CDR1 MNHEY and CDR2 SVGEGT. Patients included in sequencing had previously demonstrated CD8+CD57+ cell expansion by flow cytometry. All patients were therapy-naive when blood was sampled. Genomic DNA provided the template from which TCR beta VDJ and CDR3 profiles were obtained. TCRdb reprocessed the reads via MiXCR and lists one record per CDR3 protein. The table shows under 250,000 distinct CDR3 sequences, with more than 55% occurring only once. This receptor was taken from a human donor with aplastic anemia. The sequencing input was sorted CD4+, CD8+, or CD8+CD57+ T cells (not recorded which) from PBMCs. This sequence joins TRBV6-2 or TRBV6-3 and TRBJ1-6; D call uncertain. The CDR3 loop reads CASARTSQPLHF. In DNA form, the CDR3 reads TGTGCCAGCGCCAGGACGAGTCAGCCCCTCCACTTT.